The clone carrying this T cell receptor beta chain was detected only a few times. Its target is unknown. V lost 2 bases to trimming and J lost 8 bases; unmatched junction nucleotides: 5. Looked up from germline, CDR1 is LGHNA and CDR2 is YNFKEQ. The CDR3 runs to 14 residues. This specimen comes from a study of T-cell memory formation after mild COVID-19. Whole-study results and caveats: Second-wave clones with a day 37 peak had unconfirmed SARS-CoV-2 specificity. The study found balanced CD4/CD8 in clones contracting day 15 to 85 and a CD4+ lean in later expanders. The main location of contracting CD4+ clones was CM and EM, and that of contracting CD8+ clones was EMRA.

MiXCR, applied by TCRdb to the 5' RACE reads, yields one record per CDR3 protein. In the table there are roughly 310,000 distinct CDR3 sequences, about a sixth of which are singletons. The sample consisted of PBMCs or a T cell subset sorted from them (not recorded which). The sequence derives from a man aged 18 to 30 who had mild COVID-19 (a few samples of this study predate the infection). Cell type and time point are not known. The V call is TRBV4-2, the J call TRBJ2-1, with 8 bases identical to TRBD2. In DNA, the CDR3 is TGTGCCAGCAGCCAAACCGGGGGGGAGGATGAGCAGTTCTTC. Translated: CASSQTGGEDEQFF.